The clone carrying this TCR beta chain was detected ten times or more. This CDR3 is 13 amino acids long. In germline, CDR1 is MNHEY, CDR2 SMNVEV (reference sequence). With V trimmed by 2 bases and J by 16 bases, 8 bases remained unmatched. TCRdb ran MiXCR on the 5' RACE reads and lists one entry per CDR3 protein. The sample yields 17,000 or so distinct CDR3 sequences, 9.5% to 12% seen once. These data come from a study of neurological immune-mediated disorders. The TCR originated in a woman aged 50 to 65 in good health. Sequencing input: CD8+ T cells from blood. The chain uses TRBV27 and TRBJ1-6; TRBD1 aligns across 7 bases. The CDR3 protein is CASSLGTASGLHF. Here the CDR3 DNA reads TGTGCCAGCAGTTTAGGGACAGCGAGTGGTCTCCACTTT.